This is a list of T cell receptor beta chains from one sample in a study of blood T cell repertoires in COVID-19. Using immunoSEQ multiplex PCR, the repertoire was profiled, and TCRdb retains in-frame clones only, with some absent. Of roughly 290,000 clones listed, 65% to 85% are singletons. Sample: peripheral blood. These receptors all stem from a person between 70 and 80 years old with COVID-19, enrolled during active disease. Both conserved end residues are part of each CDR3. The D gene is left open where the match is weak. Rows may omit the clone size; those that give it use once, few, many or a size class.

V gene	J gene	D gene	clone size	CDR3 protein	CDR3 DNA
TRBV29-1	TRBJ2-1	TRBD1	-	CSVTGQSSYNEQFF	TGCAGCGTGACGGGACAGAGCTCCTACAATGAGCAGTTCTTC
TRBV19	TRBJ2-2	-	-	CASSITGYTGELFF	TGTGCCAGTAGTATAACCGGGTACACCGGGGAGCTGTTTTTT
TRBV28	TRBJ2-7	TRBD1	-	CASGQDSLTYEQYF	TGTGCCAGCGGACAGGACAGCCTCACCTACGAGCAGTACTTC
TRBV7-3	TRBJ2-1	TRBD2	-	CASSLGAGYGEQFF	TGTGCCAGCAGCTTGGGAGCGGGGTATGGGGAGCAGTTCTTC
TRBV7-9	TRBJ2-1	TRBD2	once	CASSFDQAGEQFF	TGTGCCAGCAGCTTCGACCAAGCGGGGGAGCAGTTCTTC
TRBV5-4	TRBJ1-2	-	few	CASSAVGAGSYGYTF	TGTGCCAGCAGCGCGGTTGGGGCGGGATCCTATGGCTACACCTTC
TRBV6-5	TRBJ2-2	-	-	CASRAGRPNTGELFF	TGTGCCAGCAGAGCCGGCAGGCCTAACACCGGGGAGCTGTTTTTT
TRBV5-4	TRBJ2-3	TRBD2	-	CASSSPGLHIGDTQYF	TGTGCCAGCAGCTCTCCGGGACTACACATAGGAGATACGCAGTATTTT
TRBV25-1	TRBJ2-7	-	-	CASSAAGLYEQYF	TGTGCCAGCAGCGCCGCAGGGCTCTACGAGCAGTACTTC
TRBV10-3	TRBJ2-1	TRBD1	-	CAIRLSTGSTYNEQFF	TGTGCCATCAGACTATCGACAGGGTCGACCTACAATGAGCAGTTCTTC
TRBV7-3	TRBJ2-6	-	-	CASSLTKGAGANVLTF	TGTGCCAGCAGCTTAACGAAGGGGGCTGGGGCCAACGTCCTGACTTTC
TRBV5-1	TRBJ2-2	-	few	CASSLLGANANTGELFF	TGCGCCAGCAGCTTGTTAGGAGCTAACGCTAACACCGGGGAGCTGTTTTTT
TRBV5-6	TRBJ2-7	-	-	CASSLGVGGSYEQYF	TGTGCCAGCAGCTTGGGGGTCGGCGGTAGTTACGAGCAGTACTTC
TRBV6-1	TRBJ1-5	-	-	CASSEAPGVAQHF	TGTGCCAGCAGTGAAGCTCCGGGGGTAGCCCAGCATTTT
TRBV9	TRBJ2-5	-	-	CASSAGSRETQYF	TGTGCCAGCAGCGCAGGGTCCCGGGAGACCCAGTACTTC
TRBV18	TRBJ1-3	TRBD1	-	CASSEGQVSGNTIYF	TGTGCCAGCTCAGAGGGACAGGTCTCTGGAAACACCATATATTTT
TRBV2	TRBJ1-2	-	-	CASSGGGYTYGYTF	TGTGCCAGCAGTGGGGGGGGATATACCTATGGCTACACCTTC
TRBV28	TRBJ1-5	-	-	CASSPTIGGAQPQHF	TGTGCCAGCAGCCCTACCATTGGGGGGGCCCAGCCCCAGCATTTT